This record looks at one TCR beta chain sequence and its context. The antigen is undetermined. This specimen comes from a study of OX40 agonist ivuxolimab in advanced cancers. Turning to the study itself: Dosing consisted of intravenous ivuxolimab at 0.01 to 10 mg/kg every 2 weeks. Previous treatment with anti-PD-1, anti-PD-L1 or anti-CTLA-4 therapy was allowed; over 35% had received some. Among those enrolled, mean age was roughly 55 years (range roughly 23 to 79) and less than 90% were male.

The V end was cut by 5 bases, the J end by 3 bases, with 10 bases between. The CDR3 is 14 residues long. The germline CDR1 and CDR2 sequences are SSHAT and FNYEAQ (reference sequence). The study's findings and limits: No antigen was identified for the clonally expanded peripheral T cells.

Sequencing used immunoSEQ multiplex PCR; TCRdb keeps in-frame clones, though not all of them. The sample includes approximately 94,000 clones, 84% of them seen just once. The V gene is TRBV7-7, the J gene TRBJ2-2; TRBD2 is a possible D gene (5 bases). The sequence was obtained from an adult with an advanced solid tumor such as melanoma, head and neck, liver or kidney cancer. Here the sequenced sample was CD4+ or CD8+ T cells sorted from blood, taken in a trial of the OX40 agonist ivuxolimab. The CDR3 DNA reads TGTGCCAGCAGCCTCCGGGATTACACCGGGGAGCTGTTTTTT. Translating it yields CASSLRDYTGELFF.